This T cell receptor (beta chain) is from a study of CD8+CD57+ T cells in acquired aplastic anemia. At the level of the study: An average of 3.2 ug of DNA was obtained from sorted CD4+ and CD8+ cells.

From germline, CDR1 is SGHVS and CDR2 FQNEAQ. The germline V and J ends were trimmed by 8 bases and 4 bases, with 9 bases remaining between them. This CDR3 has 13 residues. This clonotype showed up just a few times. Its antigen is unknown. The template used for profiling TCR beta VDJ and CDR3 was genomic DNA. TCRdb ran MiXCR on the reads and lists one entry per CDR3 protein. This sample has a few hundred thousand distinct CDR3 sequences, with 50% to 70% found just once. General study results and limits: About 27 CD8+ CDR3 sequences were shared between patients and controls. CD8+ Simpson's diversity in patients was not significantly different from that in controls.

The V call is TRBV7-8, the J call TRBJ2-6, with unresolved D. The sample taken for sequencing was sorted CD4+, CD8+, or CD8+CD57+ T cells (not recorded which) from PBMCs. This receptor was identified in a human donor with severe aplastic anemia or a healthy control (not recorded which). CDR3 sequence (DNA): TGTGCCAGCTTTGGCTTGGGGGCCAACGTCCTGACTTTC. This gives the protein CASFGLGANVLTF.